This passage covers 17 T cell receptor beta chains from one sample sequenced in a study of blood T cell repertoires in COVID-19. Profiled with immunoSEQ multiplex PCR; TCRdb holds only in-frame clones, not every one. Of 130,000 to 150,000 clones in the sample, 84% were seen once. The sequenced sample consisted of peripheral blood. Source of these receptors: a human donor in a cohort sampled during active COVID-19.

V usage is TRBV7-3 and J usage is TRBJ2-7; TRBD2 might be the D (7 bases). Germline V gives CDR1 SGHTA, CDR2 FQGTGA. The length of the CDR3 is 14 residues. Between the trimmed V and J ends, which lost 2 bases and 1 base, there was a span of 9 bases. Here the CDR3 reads CASSLRGASYEQYF. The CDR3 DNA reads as TGTGCCAGCAGCTTACGGGGGGCGTCCTACGAGCAGTACTTC.

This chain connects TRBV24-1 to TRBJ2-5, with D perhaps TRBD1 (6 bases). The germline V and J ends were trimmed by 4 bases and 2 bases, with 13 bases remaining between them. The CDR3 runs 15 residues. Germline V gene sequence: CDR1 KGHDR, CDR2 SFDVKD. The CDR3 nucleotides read TGTGCCACCAGTGACCCGGGACAAACTCAAGAGACCCAGTACTTC. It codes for CATSDPGQTQETQYF.

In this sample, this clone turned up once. The chain's CDR3 is CATSRDAGAEQFF. CDR3 sequence (DNA): TGTGCCACCAGCAGAGATGCAGGGGCCGAGCAGTTCTTC. The chain couples TRBV15 to TRBJ2-1; a possible D gene is TRBD1 (6 bases). Looked up from germline, CDR1 is LNHNV and CDR2 is YYDKDF (reference sequence). The V gene lost 0 bases and the J gene lost 10 bases, with 10 bases spanning the gap. The CDR3 has 13 amino acids.

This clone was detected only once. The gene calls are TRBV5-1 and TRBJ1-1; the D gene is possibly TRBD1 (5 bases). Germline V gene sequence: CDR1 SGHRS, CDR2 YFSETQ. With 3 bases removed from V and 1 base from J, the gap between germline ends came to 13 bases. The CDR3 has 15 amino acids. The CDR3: CASSYSGLTNTEAFF. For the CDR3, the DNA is TGCGCCAGCAGCTATTCGGGACTGACGAACACTGAAGCTTTCTTT.

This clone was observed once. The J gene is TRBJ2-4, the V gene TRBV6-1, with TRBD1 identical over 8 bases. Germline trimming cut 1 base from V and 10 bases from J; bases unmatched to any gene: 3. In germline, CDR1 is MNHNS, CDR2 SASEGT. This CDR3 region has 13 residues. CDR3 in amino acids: CASSEGTGFIQYF. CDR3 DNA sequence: TGTGCCAGCAGTGAAGGGACAGGGTTTATTCAGTACTTC.

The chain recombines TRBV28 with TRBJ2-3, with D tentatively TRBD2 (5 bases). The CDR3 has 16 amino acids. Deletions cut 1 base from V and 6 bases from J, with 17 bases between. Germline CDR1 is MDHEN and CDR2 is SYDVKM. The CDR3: CASSLLDGPRRDTQYF. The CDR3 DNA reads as TGTGCCAGCAGTTTATTAGACGGACCCAGGAGGGATACGCAGTATTTT.

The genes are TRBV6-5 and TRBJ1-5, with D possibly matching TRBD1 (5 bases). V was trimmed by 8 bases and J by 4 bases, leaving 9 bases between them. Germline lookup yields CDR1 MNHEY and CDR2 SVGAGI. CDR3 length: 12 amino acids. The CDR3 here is CASAGRNQPQHF. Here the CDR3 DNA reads TGTGCCAGCGCAGGGAGGAATCAGCCCCAGCATTTT.

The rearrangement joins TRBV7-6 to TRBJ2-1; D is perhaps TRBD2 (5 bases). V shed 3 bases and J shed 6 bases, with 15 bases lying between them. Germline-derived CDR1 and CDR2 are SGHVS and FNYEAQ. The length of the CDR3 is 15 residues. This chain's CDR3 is CASSFGSDSVNEQFF. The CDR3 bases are TGTGCCAGCAGCTTTGGATCGGACTCGGTCAATGAGCAGTTCTTC.

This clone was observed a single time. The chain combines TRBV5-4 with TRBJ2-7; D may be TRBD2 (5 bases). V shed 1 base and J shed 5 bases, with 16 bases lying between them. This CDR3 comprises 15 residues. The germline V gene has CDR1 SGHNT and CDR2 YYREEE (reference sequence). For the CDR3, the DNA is TGTGCCAGCAGCTTGTTGAGGACTCCAGACAACGAGCAGTACTTC. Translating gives CASSLLRTPDNEQYF. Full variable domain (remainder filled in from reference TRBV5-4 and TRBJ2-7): ETGVTQSPTHLIKTRGQQVTLRCSSQSGHNTVSWYQQALGQGPQFIFQYYREEENGRGNFPPRFSGLQFPNYSSELNVNALELDDSALYLCASSLLRTPDNEQYFGPGTRLTVT.

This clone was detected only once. This chain's CDR3 is CASSLDVDGREIIEKLFF. The CDR3 nucleotides are TGCGCCAGCAGCTTGGATGTTGATGGGCGCGAGATAATCGAAAAACTGTTTTTT. The rearrangement uses TRBV5-1 and TRBJ1-4; no clear D. Germline V CDR1 and CDR2: SGHRS, YFSETQ. The V and J ends lost 0 bases and 8 bases respectively, with 23 bases between them. This CDR3 spans 18 amino acids.

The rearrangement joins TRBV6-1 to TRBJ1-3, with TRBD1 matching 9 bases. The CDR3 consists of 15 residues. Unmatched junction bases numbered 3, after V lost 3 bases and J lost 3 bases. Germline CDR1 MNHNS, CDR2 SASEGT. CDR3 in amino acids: CASSETGGNGNTIYF. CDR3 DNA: TGTGCCAGCAGTGAGACAGGGGGGAATGGAAACACCATATATTTT.

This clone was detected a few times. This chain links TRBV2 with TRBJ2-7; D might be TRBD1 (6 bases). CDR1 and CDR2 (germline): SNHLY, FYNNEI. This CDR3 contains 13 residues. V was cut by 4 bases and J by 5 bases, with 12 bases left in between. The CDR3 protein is CASSGTQGNEQYF. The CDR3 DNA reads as TGTGCCAGCAGTGGAACACAGGGAAACGAGCAGTACTTC. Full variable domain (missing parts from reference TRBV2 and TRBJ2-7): EPEVTQTPSHQVTQMGQEVILRCVPISNHLYFYWYRQILGQKVEFLVSFYNNEISEKSEIFDDQFSVERPDGSNFTLKIRSTKLEDSAMYFCASSGTQGNEQYFGPGTRLTVT.

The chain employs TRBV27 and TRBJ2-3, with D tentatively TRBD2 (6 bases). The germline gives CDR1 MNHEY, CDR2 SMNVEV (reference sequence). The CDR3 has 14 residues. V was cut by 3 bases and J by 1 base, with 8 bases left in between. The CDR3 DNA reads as TGTGCCAGCAGTTTGAGGAGGGGCACAGATACGCAGTATTTT. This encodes CASSLRRGTDTQYF.

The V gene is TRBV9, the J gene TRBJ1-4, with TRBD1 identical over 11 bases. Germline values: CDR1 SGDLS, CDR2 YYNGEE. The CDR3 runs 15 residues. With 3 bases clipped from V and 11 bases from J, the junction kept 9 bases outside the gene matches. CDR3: CASSEGTGGTWKLFF. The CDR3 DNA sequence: TGTGCCAGCAGCGAGGGGACAGGGGGAACGTGGAAACTGTTTTTT.

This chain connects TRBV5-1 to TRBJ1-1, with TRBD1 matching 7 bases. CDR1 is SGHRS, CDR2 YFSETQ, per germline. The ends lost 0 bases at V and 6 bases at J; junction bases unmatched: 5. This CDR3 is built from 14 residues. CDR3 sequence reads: CASSLAGQTSEAFF. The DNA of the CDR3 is TGCGCCAGCAGCTTGGCGGGACAGACTTCTGAAGCTTTCTTT.

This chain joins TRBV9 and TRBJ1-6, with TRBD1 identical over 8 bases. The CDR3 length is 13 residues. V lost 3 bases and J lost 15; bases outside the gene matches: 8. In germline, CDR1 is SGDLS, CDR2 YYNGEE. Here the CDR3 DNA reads TGTGCCAGCAGCGGAGGGGACAGGCCGAACCTCCACTTT. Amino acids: CASSGGDRPNLHF.

This chain's CDR3 is CASSYGQPNEKLFF. The DNA for the CDR3 is TGTGCCAGCAGTTACGGACAGCCTAATGAAAAACTGTTTTTT. The J gene is TRBJ1-4, the V gene TRBV6-2 or TRBV6-3; possibly TRBD1 for D (6 bases). The CDR3 extends over 14 amino acids. V lost 2 bases, J lost 3 bases, and 7 bases lay in between. The V gene's germline CDR1 is MNHEY and CDR2 SVGEGT.